The 26 T cell receptor beta chains below all came from one sample that was sequenced in a study of identical twins. TCRdb reprocessed the 5' RACE reads via MiXCR and lists one record per CDR3 protein. The table has fewer than 800,000 distinct CDR3 sequences, under 8.5% seen once; the top ten hold about 1.6%. This sample was also put to use in a study of yellow fever vaccine responses in identical twins.

What was sequenced was PBMCs. The source is a woman in her late teens or twenties in good health.

This chain uses TRBV5-6 with TRBJ2-7; D remains unclear. The CDR3 consists of 12 residues. Germline values: CDR1 SGHDT, CDR2 YYEEEE. Trimming stripped 0 bases from V and 3 bases from J, with 4 bases between. As DNA, the CDR3 is TGTGCCAGCAGCTTGGGATTCTACGAGCAGTACGTC. It encodes CASSLGFYEQYV.

The rearrangement uses TRBV29-1 and TRBJ1-2; D gene unclear. Germline V gene data show CDR1 as SQVTM and CDR2 as ANQGSEA. CDR3 length: 13 residues. V lost 3 bases, J lost 1 base, and 9 bases lay in between. The CDR3 loop reads CSVDWVDNYGYTF. DNA for the CDR3: TGCAGCGTTGATTGGGTGGATAACTATGGCTACACCTTC. The complete variable domain, with remaining parts taken from reference TRBV29-1 and TRBJ1-2, reads SAVISQKPSRDICQRGTSLTIQCQVDSQVTMMFWYRQQPGQSLTLIATANQGSEATYESGFVIDKFPISRPNLTFSTLTVSNMSPEDSSIYLCSVDWVDNYGYTFGSGTRLTVV.

This clonotype showed up many times. CDR3 DNA: TGTGCCAGCAGCCCCCAGCCACTAGCGTCCGGGGAGCTGTTTTTT. Translated, it gives CASSPQPLASGELFF. The chain links TRBV7-9 to TRBJ2-2; 7 positions agree with TRBD2. CDR3 length: 15 amino acids. V gave up 5 bases and J gave up 6 bases; unmatched junction bases: 9. Germline V lookup: CDR1 SEHNR, CDR2 FQNEAQ (reference sequence).

This clonotype turned up a few times. V is TRBV5-6 and J is TRBJ2-4; perhaps D is TRBD1 or TRBD2 (5 bases each). Germline CDR1 and CDR2: SGHDT and YYEEEE. The CDR3 extends over 16 amino acids. V lost 0 bases and J lost 7, with 17 bases in between. CDR3 in amino acids: CASSLAAGALGNIQYF. As DNA, the CDR3 is TGTGCCAGCAGCTTGGCCGCCGGGGCCCTGGGGAACATTCAGTACTTC.

This clonotype was observed a handful of times. The chain carries TRBV5-1 and TRBJ2-4, with D possibly matching TRBD2 (6 bases). Between the trimmed V and J ends, which lost 4 bases and 6 bases, there was a span of 17 bases. CDR1 SGHRS and CDR2 YFSETQ come from the germline V gene. CDR3 length: 15 amino acids. The CDR3 is CASSPADGGGNIQYF. In nucleotides, the CDR3 is TGCGCCAGCAGCCCGGCTGACGGGGGAGGAAACATTCAGTACTTC.

This clonotype occurred a few times. The chain is built from TRBV7-8 and TRBJ2-2, with 7 nucleotides matching TRBD1. Germline V gene data show CDR1 as SGHVS and CDR2 as FQNEAQ. The CDR3 runs 15 residues. V lost 5 bases to trimming and J lost 5 bases; unmatched junction nucleotides: 8. The CDR3 protein is CASSLPGGQTGELFF. CDR3 nucleotides: TGTGCCAGCAGCCTGCCAGGGGGTCAAACCGGGGAGCTGTTTTTT.

This clonotype was counted at least ten times. The V call is TRBV29-1, the J call TRBJ1-2; the D is unclear. CDR3 length: 13 residues. CDR1 and CDR2 from the germline V gene are SQVTM and ANQGSEA. Trimming stripped 8 bases from V and 6 bases from J, with 19 bases between. CDR3: CSLRDTAVDGYTF. In DNA form, the CDR3 reads TGCAGCTTACGGGATACGGCTGTTGATGGCTACACCTTC.

This sequence joins TRBV14 and TRBJ2-1; D is uncertain. The CDR3 extends over 12 amino acids. V shed 2 bases and J shed 7 bases, with 6 bases lying between them. From germline, CDR1 is SGHDN and CDR2 FVKESK. CDR3 sequence: CASSQISNEQFF. For the CDR3, the DNA is TGTGCCAGCAGCCAAATCAGTAATGAGCAGTTCTTC. Supplemented by reference TRBV14 and TRBJ2-1, the full variable domain reads EAGVTQFPSHSVIEKGQTVTLRCDPISGHDNLYWYRRVMGKEIKFLLHFVKESKQDESGMPNNRFLAERTGGTYSTLKVQPAELEDSGVYFCASSQISNEQFFGPGTRLTVL.

This clonotype was detected only a few times. V is TRBV5-1 and J is TRBJ1-1; D possibly corresponds to TRBD1 (5 bases). The CDR3 has 14 residues. V lost 1 base and J lost 1, with 8 bases in between. The germline V gene encodes CDR1 SGHRS and CDR2 YFSETQ. For the CDR3, the DNA is TGCGCCAGCAGCTTGCTAGGGGCGAACACTGAAGCTTTCTTT. Its translation is CASSLLGANTEAFF. Full variable domain (remainder filled in from reference TRBV5-1 and TRBJ1-1): KAGVTQTPRYLIKTRGQQVTLSCSPISGHRSVSWYQQTPGQGLQFLFEYFSETQRNKGNFPGRFSGRQFSNSRSEMNVSTLELGDSALYLCASSLLGANTEAFFGQGTRLTVV.

This clonotype has just a few counts. The CDR3 DNA is TGCGCCAGCAGTGAAGGCGGGAGGAGGATTGAAAAACTGTTTTTT. Translated, it gives CASSEGGRRIEKLFF. The chain has TRBV5-1 and TRBJ1-4; no reliable D call. V was trimmed by 5 bases and J by 7 bases, leaving 18 bases between them. Germline V gene data show CDR1 as SGHRS and CDR2 as YFSETQ. CDR3 length equals 15 residues.

The rearrangement links TRBV7-3 to TRBJ2-1, with D perhaps TRBD2 (6 bases). Germline loops: CDR1 SGHTA, CDR2 FQGTGA. The CDR3 runs to 16 residues. Between the trimmed V and J ends, which lost 1 base and 8 bases, there was a span of 18 bases. The CDR3 here is CASSLSPGPGGDEQFF. In DNA, the CDR3 is TGTGCCAGCAGCTTAAGTCCCGGGCCCGGCGGGGATGAGCAGTTCTTC. The complete variable domain, with remaining parts taken from reference TRBV7-3 and TRBJ2-1, reads GAGVSQTPSNKVTEKGKYVELRCDPISGHTALYWYRQSLGQGPEFLIYFQGTGAADDSGLPNDRFFAVRPEGSVSTLKIQRTERGDSAVYLCASSLSPGPGGDEQFFGPGTRLTVL.

This clonotype was counted a few times. The chain joins TRBV11-2 to TRBJ2-2; 11 bases agree with TRBD2. V was pared by 5 bases and J by 3 bases, with 17 bases of the junction left unmatched. The CDR3 is made up of 20 amino acids. CDR1 SGHAT and CDR2 FQNNGV come from the germline V gene. Written as DNA, the CDR3 is TGTGCCAGCAGCACAGGACTAGCGGGTTCCCGATGGGGACACACCGGGGAGCTGTTTTTT. Translation gives CASSTGLAGSRWGHTGELFF.

In this sample, this clonotype turned up a few times. The DNA for the CDR3 is TGTGCCAGCTCACCACCTACCGGCGGGGTCACGAACACCGGGGAGCTGTTTTTT. Amino acid sequence: CASSPPTGGVTNTGELFF. The chain employs TRBV18 and TRBJ2-2, with TRBD2 as a possible D gene (6 bases). The CDR3 is made up of 18 amino acids. V was cut by 0 bases and J by 0 bases, with 14 bases left in between. The germline V gene encodes CDR1 KGHSH and CDR2 LQKENI.

There are many counts of this clonotype. V usage is TRBV3-1 and J usage is TRBJ1-2, with D hard to call. Trimming left V 5 bases short and J 3 bases short, with 13 bases between. The CDR3 consists of 14 residues. Germline V gene data show CDR1 as LGHDT and CDR2 as YNNKEL (reference sequence). In DNA, the CDR3 is TGTGCCAGCAGCGACTATCAGGTGGACTATGGCTACACCTTC. Translating it yields CASSDYQVDYGYTF.

This clonotype was detected only a few times. The chain recombines TRBV7-9 with TRBJ1-1; no definite D call. Trimming left V 5 bases short and J 2 bases short, with 9 bases between. There are 13 residues in the CDR3. Germline CDR1 reads SEHNR; CDR2 reads FQNEAQ (reference sequence). The CDR3 reads CASSGSLNTEAFF. The CDR3 coding sequence is TGTGCCAGCAGCGGGTCTCTTAACACTGAAGCTTTCTTT.

This clonotype was seen more than once but under ten times. The rearrangement joins TRBV9 to TRBJ2-1; D remains ambiguous. In germline, CDR1 is SGDLS, CDR2 YYNGEE. The V end was cut by 2 bases, the J end by 5 bases, with 8 bases between. This CDR3 has 13 amino acids. The CDR3 region is CASSVQLHNEQFF. The DNA of the CDR3 is TGTGCCAGCAGCGTTCAGCTCCACAATGAGCAGTTCTTC.

This clonotype was detected only a few times. This sequence joins TRBV5-1 and TRBJ2-7; D remains ambiguous. The CDR3 spans 16 residues. V was pared by 0 bases and J by 1 base, with 14 bases between. CDR1 SGHRS and CDR2 YFSETQ come from the germline V gene. CDR3 in DNA: TGCGCCAGCAGCTTGGTCGATCGCGGAAATTCCTACGAGCAGTACTTC. Protein product: CASSLVDRGNSYEQYF.

Many counts were recorded for this clonotype. This chain uses TRBV28 with TRBJ2-1; 12 bases line up with TRBD2. The germline V gene encodes CDR1 MDHEN and CDR2 SYDVKM. The J segment lost 12 bases and the V segment lost 3 bases, leaving 12 bases of the junction unmatched. The CDR3 totals 16 residues. The CDR3 protein is CASSFGASGGAIRQFF. The CDR3 DNA reads as TGTGCCAGCAGTTTTGGAGCTAGCGGGGGGGCGATTAGGCAGTTCTTC.

This clonotype came up a few times. The genes are TRBV5-1 and TRBJ2-3, with TRBD2 identical over 14 bases. Trimming cost V 6 bases and J 2 bases; bases outside gene matches: 8. CDR1 and CDR2 from the germline V gene are SGHRS and YFSETQ. The CDR3 length is 17 residues. CDR3 sequence reads: CASTPGLAGDLTDTQYF. In nucleotides, the CDR3 is TGCGCCAGCACCCCGGGACTAGCGGGGGACCTCACAGATACGCAGTATTTT.

This clonotype has only a few counts. The rearrangement uses TRBV20-1 and TRBJ2-4, with D maybe TRBD2 (7 bases). V was cut by 6 bases and J by 3 bases, with 21 bases left in between. The CDR3 length is 16 residues. Germline V gives CDR1 DFQATT, CDR2 SNEGSKA (reference sequence). CDR3 in amino acids: CSASLLGGGGKNIQYF. The CDR3 DNA is TGCAGTGCGTCCCTCCTCGGGGGAGGGGGCAAAAACATTCAGTACTTC.

This clonotype was counted only a few times. J is TRBJ1-1 and V is TRBV11-2; no definite D call. The germline gives CDR1 SGHAT, CDR2 FQNNGV. The CDR3 is made up of 13 amino acids. V was pared by 5 bases and J by 5 bases, with 12 bases between. Written as DNA, the CDR3 is TGTGCCAGCAGCATAGGGTCTGGAACTGAAGCTTTCTTT. It codes for CASSIGSGTEAFF.

This clonotype was seen more than once but under ten times. The V gene is TRBV5-4, the J gene TRBJ2-1; 9 nucleotides match TRBD2. This CDR3 has 17 residues. The V segment lost 4 bases and the J segment 5 bases; nucleotides outside the gene matches: 13. Germline values: CDR1 SGHNT, CDR2 YYREEE (reference sequence). CDR3 DNA: TGTGCCAGCAGCCCCCCGCCTGGTAGCGGGGGAAACAATGAGCAGTTCTTC. This translates into CASSPPPGSGGNNEQFF.

The CDR3 region has the DNA TGCAGTGCTATAAGGGAAGGGACCCTGAACACTGAAGCTTTCTTT. Encoded protein: CSAIREGTLNTEAFF. The rearrangement links TRBV20-1 to TRBJ1-1, with D maybe TRBD1 (5 bases). Germline V gene data show CDR1 as DFQATT and CDR2 as SNEGSKA (reference sequence). The CDR3 is 15 amino acids. Trimming shortened V by 4 bases and J by 0 bases, and 15 bases separated the two germline ends.

This clonotype has at least ten counts. V and J are TRBV4-1 and TRBJ2-7; D perhaps matches TRBD2 (6 bases). Germline V CDR1 and CDR2: MGHRA, YSYEKL. V was pared by 1 base and J by 6 bases, with 16 bases between. The CDR3 is 15 amino acids. The CDR3 DNA follows: TGCGCCAGCAGCCAAGGAGGGTCGGATAGCGGCGAGCAGTACGTC. Residues: CASSQGGSDSGEQYV.

V gene TRBV2 combines with J gene TRBJ2-2; D is unclear. Germline V CDR1 and CDR2: SNHLY, FYNNEI. The V and J ends lost 10 bases and 4 bases respectively, with 16 bases between them. CDR3 size: 14 residues. The CDR3 protein is CATKPPPSTGELFF. The CDR3 nucleotides are TGTGCCACCAAGCCTCCCCCCAGCACCGGGGAGCTGTTTTTT. Filled out from reference TRBV2 and TRBJ2-2, the complete variable domain reads EPEVTQTPSHQVTQMGQEVILRCVPISNHLYFYWYRQILGQKVEFLVSFYNNEISEKSEIFDDQFSVERPDGSNFTLKIRSTKLEDSAMYFCATKPPPSTGELFFGEGSRLTVL.

This clonotype occurred many times. This chain links TRBV7-9 with TRBJ2-3; D uncertain. V lost 6 bases and J 6 bases, leaving 10 bases between the germline ends. This CDR3 is 12 amino acids long. Germline V gene data show CDR1 as SEHNR and CDR2 as FQNEAQ (reference sequence). The CDR3 region is CASRTPGDTQYF. As DNA, the CDR3 is TGTGCCAGCAGAACCCCCGGGGATACGCAGTATTTT.